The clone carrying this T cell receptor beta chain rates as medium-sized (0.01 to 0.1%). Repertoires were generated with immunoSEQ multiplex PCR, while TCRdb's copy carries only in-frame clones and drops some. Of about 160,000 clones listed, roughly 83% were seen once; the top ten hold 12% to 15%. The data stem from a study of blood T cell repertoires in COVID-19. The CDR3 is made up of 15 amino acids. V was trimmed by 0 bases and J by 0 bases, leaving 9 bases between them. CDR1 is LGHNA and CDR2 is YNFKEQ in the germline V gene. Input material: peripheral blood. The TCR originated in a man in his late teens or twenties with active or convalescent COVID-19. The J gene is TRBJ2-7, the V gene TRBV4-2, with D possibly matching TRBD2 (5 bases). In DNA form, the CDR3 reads TGTGCCAGCAGCCAAGAGGAGGATAGCTCCTACGAGCAGTACTTC. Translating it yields CASSQEEDSSYEQYF.